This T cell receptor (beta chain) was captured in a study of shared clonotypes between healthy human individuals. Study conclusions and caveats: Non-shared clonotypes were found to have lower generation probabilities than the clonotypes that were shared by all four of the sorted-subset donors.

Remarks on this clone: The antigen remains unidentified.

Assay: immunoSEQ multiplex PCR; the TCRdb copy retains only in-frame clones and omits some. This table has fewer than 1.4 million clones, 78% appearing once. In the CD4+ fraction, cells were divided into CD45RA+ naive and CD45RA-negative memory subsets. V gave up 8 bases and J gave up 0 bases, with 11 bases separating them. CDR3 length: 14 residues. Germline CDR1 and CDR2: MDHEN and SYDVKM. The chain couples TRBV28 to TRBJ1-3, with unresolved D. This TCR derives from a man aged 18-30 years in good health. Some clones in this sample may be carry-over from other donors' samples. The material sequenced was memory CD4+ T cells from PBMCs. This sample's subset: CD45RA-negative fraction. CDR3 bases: TGTGCCAGCCGACACCTTACCTCTGGAAACACCATATATTTT. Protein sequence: CASRHLTSGNTIYF. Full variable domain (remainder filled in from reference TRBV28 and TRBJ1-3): DVKVTQSSRYLVKRTGEKVFLECVQDMDHENMFWYRQDPGLGLRLIYFSYDVKMKEKGDIPEGYSVSREKKERFSLILESASTNQTSMYLCASRHLTSGNTIYFGEGSWLTVV.